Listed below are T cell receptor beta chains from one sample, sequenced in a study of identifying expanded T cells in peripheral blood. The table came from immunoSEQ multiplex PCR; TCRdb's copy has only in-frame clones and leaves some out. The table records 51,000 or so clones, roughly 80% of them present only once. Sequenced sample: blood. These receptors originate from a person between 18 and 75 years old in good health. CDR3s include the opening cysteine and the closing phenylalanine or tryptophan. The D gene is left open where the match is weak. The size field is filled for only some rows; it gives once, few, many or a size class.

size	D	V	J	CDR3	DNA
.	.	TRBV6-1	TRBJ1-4	CASSEALGQGVTNEKLFF	TGTGCCAGCAGTGAAGCTTTGGGTCAGGGAGTTACTAATGAAAAACTGTTTTTT
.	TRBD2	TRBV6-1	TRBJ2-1	CASSEAPGGWAYEQFF	TGTGCCAGCAGTGAAGCACCGGGAGGATGGGCATATGAGCAGTTCTTC
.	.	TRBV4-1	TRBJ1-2	CASSQVAQGRTNYGYTF	TGCGCCAGCAGCCAAGTAGCTCAGGGCCGCACTAACTATGGCTACACCTTC
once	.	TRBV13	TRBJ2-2	CASSLYNRPGELFF	TGTGCCAGCAGCTTATACAATCGGCCCGGGGAGCTGTTTTTT
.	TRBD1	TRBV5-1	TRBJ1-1	CASSLPQGAAMNTEAFF	TGCGCCAGCAGCTTGCCCCAGGGGGCGGCAATGAACACTGAAGCTTTCTTT
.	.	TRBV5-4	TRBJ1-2	CASSLTDNYGYTF	TGTGCCAGCAGCTTGACGGATAACTATGGCTACACCTTC
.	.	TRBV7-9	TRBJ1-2	CASSLGGNHRRYGYTF	TGTGCCAGCAGCTTGGGGGGCAACCACCGGCGATATGGCTACACCTTC
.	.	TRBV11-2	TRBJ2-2	CASSLFPGNTGELFF	TGTGCCAGCAGCTTATTCCCAGGGAACACCGGGGAGCTGTTTTTT
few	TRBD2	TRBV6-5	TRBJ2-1	CASSYRLAGGYNEQFF	TGTGCCAGCAGTTACCGCCTAGCGGGGGGATACAATGAGCAGTTCTTC
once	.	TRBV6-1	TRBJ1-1	CASSPGGKAFF	TGTGCCAGCAGCCCGGGCGGGAAAGCTTTCTTT
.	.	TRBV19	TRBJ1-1	CASSIPSAGIYTEAFF	TGTGCCAGTAGTATACCCTCAGCAGGCATCTACACTGAAGCTTTCTTT
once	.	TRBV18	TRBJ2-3	CASSPVKPPADTQYF	TGTGCCAGCTCACCCGTAAAGCCCCCGGCAGATACGCAGTATTTT
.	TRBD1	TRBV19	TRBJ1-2	CASRLPGQGAGGYTF	TGTGCCAGTAGGCTCCCTGGACAGGGGGCAGGAGGCTACACCTTC
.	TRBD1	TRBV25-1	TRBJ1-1	CASSGYRGNTEAFF	TGTGCCAGCAGTGGGTACAGGGGGAACACTGAAGCTTTCTTT
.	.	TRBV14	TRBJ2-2	CASSQVRGGELFF	TGTGCCAGCAGCCAAGTAAGGGGCGGGGAGCTGTTTTTT
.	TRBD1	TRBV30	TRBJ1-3	CACHRDSSGNTIYF	TGTGCCTGCCATAGGGACAGCTCTGGAAACACCATATATTTT
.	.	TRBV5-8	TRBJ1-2	CASSLRRGMYGYTF	TGTGCCAGCAGCTTGCGCCGGGGGATGTATGGCTACACCTTC
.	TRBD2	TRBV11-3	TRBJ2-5	CASRSSGQETQYF	TGTGCCAGCAGATCTAGCGGTCAAGAGACCCAGTACTTC
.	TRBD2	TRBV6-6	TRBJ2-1	CASELAGGNNEQFF	TGTGCCAGCGAATTAGCGGGGGGAAACAATGAGCAGTTCTTC
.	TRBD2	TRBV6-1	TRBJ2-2	CASSEAGRLAGELFF	TGTGCCAGCAGTGAAGCCGGGAGGTTGGCCGGGGAGCTGTTTTTT
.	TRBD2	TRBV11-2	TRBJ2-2	CASSLGSGAGGLTGELFF	TGTGCCAGCAGCTTAGGGTCCGGAGCGGGGGGCCTCACCGGGGAGCTGTTTTTT
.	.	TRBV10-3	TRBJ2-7	CAISALPSSYEQYF	TGTGCCATCAGTGCTCTTCCCAGCTCCTACGAGCAGTACTTC
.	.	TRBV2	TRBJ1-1	CASTLTGSREAFF	TGTGCCAGCACCCTAACAGGGTCCAGGGAAGCTTTCTTT
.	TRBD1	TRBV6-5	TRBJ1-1	CASSIDRGHTEAFF	TGTGCCAGCAGCATCGACAGGGGGCACACTGAAGCTTTCTTT
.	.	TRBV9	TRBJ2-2	CASSVQGTGELFF	TGTGCCAGCAGCGTACAGGGTACCGGGGAGCTGTTTTTT
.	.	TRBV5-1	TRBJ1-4	CASSISRGGANEKLFF	TGCGCCAGCAGCATCAGCCGCGGCGGGGCTAATGAAAAACTGTTTTTT
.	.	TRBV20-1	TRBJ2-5	CSAWGEETQYF	TGCAGTGCCTGGGGGGAGGAGACCCAGTACTTC
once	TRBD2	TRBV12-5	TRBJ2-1	CASGFSVQREINEQFF	TGTGCTAGTGGTTTTAGTGTCCAGCGGGAGATCAATGAGCAGTTCTTC
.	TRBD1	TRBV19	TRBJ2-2	CASSITGQALAGELFF	TGTGCCAGTAGTATAACGGGACAGGCTCTTGCCGGGGAGCTGTTTTTT
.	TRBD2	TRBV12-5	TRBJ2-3	CASGLSGGVNTQYF	TGTGCTAGTGGTTTAAGCGGGGGGGTAAATACGCAGTATTTT
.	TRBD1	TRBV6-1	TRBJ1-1	CASSDEDRGGTEAFF	TGTGCCAGCAGTGATGAGGACAGGGGGGGCACTGAAGCTTTCTTT
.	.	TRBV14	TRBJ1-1	CASSQMTNTEAFF	TGTGCCAGCAGCCAAATGACCAACACTGAAGCTTTCTTT
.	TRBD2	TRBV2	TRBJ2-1	CASQGISGGEAFF	TGTGCCAGCCAAGGGATTTCGGGGGGGGAGGCGTTCTTC
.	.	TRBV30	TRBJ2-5	CASTWATTGETQYF	TGTGCCTCTACTTGGGCCACCACCGGGGAGACCCAGTACTTC
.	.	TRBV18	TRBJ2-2	CASSPAGARSGELFF	TGTGCCAGCTCACCGGCAGGGGCCCGATCCGGGGAGCTGTTTTTT
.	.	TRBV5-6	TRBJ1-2	CASSLNRGQNYGYTF	TGTGCCAGCAGCTTGAATCGGGGGCAAAACTATGGCTACACCTTC
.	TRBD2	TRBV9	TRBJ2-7	CASSSSRGVLSYEQYF	TGTGCCAGCAGCTCGAGCCGGGGGGTCCTATCCTACGAGCAGTACTTC
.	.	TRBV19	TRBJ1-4	CASRDGNEKLFF	TGTGCCAGCAGGGACGGAAATGAAAAACTGTTTTTT
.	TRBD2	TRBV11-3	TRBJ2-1	CASSSTGTSGSNEQFF	TGTGCCAGCAGCTCGACCGGGACTAGCGGGAGCAATGAGCAGTTCTTC
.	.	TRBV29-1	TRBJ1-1	CSVSTGGNTEAFF	TGCAGCGTCAGTACTGGAGGGAACACTGAAGCTTTCTTT